These 10 T cell receptor beta chains were sequenced from one sample in a study of beta chain features in type 1 diabetes listed by TCRdb under 2018. Antigen specificity for these receptors is unknown. The library came from the immunoSEQ multiplex PCR assay. All of the isolated RNA was reverse transcribed with the High Capacity cDNA Reverse Transcription Kit, so expressed TCRB transcripts were sequenced. Entries here come from immuneACCESS through TCRdb and include only in-frame sequences with V and J called. Some clones fail to appear in such tables; in the studies checked, an unresolved V gene covers under half of the shortfall, and the cause of the remainder is unknown. The table for this sample lists around 130,000 clones; about 10% of them were counted only once. Approximately 0.7% of the sample comes from the top ten. Study-wide findings and limitations: A moderate but significant shortening of TCRB CDR3 length was observed in type 1 diabetes patients in all four CD4+ subsets.

The sample comprised central memory CD4+ T cells from blood. The receptors were sampled from a man aged 30-40 years with type 1 diabetes.

The chain recombines TRBV11-3 with TRBJ2-3; the D is unclear. V was shortened by 0 bases and J by 1 base, with 2 bases between the two germline ends. Germline V CDR1 and CDR2: SGHNT, YENEEA. The CDR3 consists of 13 residues. The CDR3 coding sequence is TGTGCCAGCAGCTTAGACGGCACAGATACGCAGTATTTT. Amino acid sequence: CASSLDGTDTQYF.

This clone was seen repeatedly, ten times or more. V usage is TRBV7-2 and J usage is TRBJ2-2, with 8 bases that match TRBD2. V shed 0 bases, J shed 5 bases, and the junction held 5 bases outside the gene matches. CDR1 is SGHTA, CDR2 FQGNSA, per germline. The CDR3 is 16 residues long. Written as DNA, the CDR3 is TGTGCCAGCAGCTTAGCCAGCGGGGGCAGGACCGGGGAGCTGTTTTTT. Amino acid sequence: CASSLASGGRTGELFF.

This chain joins TRBV28 and TRBJ2-7, with a weak D call TRBD2 (6 bases). V lost 10 bases to trimming and J lost 2 bases, with 18 bases between them. CDR3 length equals 14 residues. Germline V gives CDR1 MDHEN, CDR2 SYDVKM. CDR3 sequence (DNA): TGTGCCACCCGAGGTGCGGGGAGAGCCTACGAGCAGTACTTC. Protein sequence: CATRGAGRAYEQYF.

With regard to this clone: Other DNA sequences in this sample translate to the same CDR3. The chain is built from TRBV6-5 and TRBJ1-5; the D gene is possibly TRBD1 (5 bases). The CDR3 is 13 amino acids. CDR1 and CDR2 from the germline V gene are MNHEY and SVGAGI. V lost 8 bases and J lost 0, with 8 bases in between. The CDR3 sequence is CASGGTSNQPQHF. The CDR3 DNA reads as TGTGCCAGCGGCGGGACTAGCAATCAGCCCCAGCATTTT.

The sample holds a few counts of this clone. Relative to the germline gene, one junction end is altered; a read error may explain this. The CDR3 here is CASSQEFQGAF. Written as DNA, the CDR3 is TGTGCCAGCAGCCAAGAATTTCAGGGTGCCTTC. The rearrangement links TRBV14 to TRBJ1-2; TRBD1 is a possible D gene (5 bases). This CDR3 comprises 11 residues. CDR1 and CDR2 from the germline V gene are SGHDN and FVKESK.

The sample holds a few counts of this clone. The gene calls are TRBV5-1 and TRBJ2-7, with 10 bases identical to TRBD1. Germline V gene data show CDR1 as SGHRS and CDR2 as YFSETQ. This CDR3 is built from 15 residues. The trim removed 8 bases at V and 1 base at J, leaving 9 bases unmatched. CDR3: CASTIGQGGSYEQYF. The CDR3 DNA reads TGCGCCAGTACTATCGGACAGGGGGGATCCTACGAGCAGTACTTC.

The V gene is TRBV2, the J gene TRBJ2-5; a weak D match, TRBD1 (6 bases). V lost 6 bases, J lost 0 bases, and 8 bases lay in between. The germline CDR1 and CDR2 sequences are SNHLY and FYNNEI. The CDR3 spans 13 residues. The CDR3 spells CASRRDNQETQYF. The CDR3 DNA reads TGTGCCAGCAGGAGGGACAACCAAGAGACCCAGTACTTC.

This clone was detected only a few times. J is TRBJ2-7 and V is TRBV10-3, with D possibly matching TRBD1 (6 bases). This CDR3 spans 12 amino acids. V lost 4 bases and J 4 bases, leaving 8 bases between the germline ends. CDR1 and CDR2 from the germline V gene are ENHRY and SYGVKD. This CDR3 reads CAISAGQYEQYF. CDR3 coding DNA: TGTGCCATCAGTGCGGGACAATACGAGCAGTACTTC.

The chain is built from TRBV5-4 and TRBJ2-3; 8 positions agree with TRBD1. The CDR3 has 14 amino acids. Trimming at V came to 2 bases and at J to 3 bases, leaving 2 bases not matched to a gene. The germline V gene encodes CDR1 SGHNT and CDR2 YYREEE (reference sequence). The CDR3: CASSFQGATDTQYF. In DNA form, the CDR3 reads TGTGCCAGCAGCTTCCAGGGGGCTACAGATACGCAGTATTTT.

The CDR3 loop is CASSPDSGVFKTQYF. CDR3 bases: TGTGCCAGCAGCCCCGACAGCGGGGTATTTAAGACCCAGTACTTC. The genes are TRBV4-2 and TRBJ2-5; 7 nucleotides agree with TRBD2. This CDR3 comprises 15 residues. V was pared by 4 bases and J by 6 bases, with 11 bases of the junction left unmatched. Looked up from germline, CDR1 is LGHNA and CDR2 is YNFKEQ.